These 30 T cell receptor beta chains came from one sample sequenced in a study of blood T cell repertoires in COVID-19. Sequenced by immunoSEQ multiplex PCR; TCRdb stores in-frame clones only, minus some. Of some 160,000 clones in the sample, roughly 80% were seen once. Specimen: PBMCs or T cells enriched from blood (not recorded which). Every receptor here comes from a woman between 40 and 55 years old who had recovered from COVID-19.

The chain has TRBV2 and TRBJ1-3; no definite D call. Germline-derived CDR1 and CDR2 are SNHLY and FYNNEI. The CDR3 covers 15 residues. V lost 1 base and J 4 bases, leaving 11 bases between the germline ends. DNA of the CDR3: TGTGCCAGCAGTGAAGGGTCAGGCTCGGGAAACACCATATATTTT. Translated, it gives CASSEGSGSGNTIYF.

V gene TRBV3-1 (or the pseudogene TRBV3-2) combines with J gene TRBJ2-3; TRBD1 is a possible D gene (5 bases). CDR3 length: 14 residues. V lost 2 bases and J lost 3, with 9 bases in between. CDR1 and CDR2 from the germline V gene are LGHDT and YNNKEL (reference sequence). DNA for the CDR3: TGTGCCAGCAGCCAAACCAGGGTTACAGATACGCAGTATTTT. This encodes CASSQTRVTDTQYF.

The chain recombines TRBV20-1 with TRBJ1-5, with D maybe TRBD1 (5 bases). There are 14 residues in the CDR3. Germline V gene lookup returns CDR1 DFQATT and CDR2 SNEGSKA (reference sequence). V was pared by 3 bases and J by 5 bases, with 14 bases between. CDR3 sequence reads: CSASTGMGHQPQHF. The CDR3 nucleotides are TGCAGTGCTAGTACAGGTATGGGGCATCAGCCCCAGCATTTT.

The rearrangement links TRBV4-1 to TRBJ1-3; 9 bases fit TRBD1. Germline V CDR1 and CDR2: MGHRA, YSYEKL. The CDR3 length is 15 residues. Germline trimming cut 1 base from V and 4 bases from J; bases unmatched to any gene: 2. The CDR3 loop reads CASSQVGQGGNTIYF. The CDR3 nucleotides are TGCGCCAGCAGCCAAGTGGGACAGGGAGGAAACACCATATATTTT.

The rearrangement links TRBV3-1 (or the pseudogene TRBV3-2) to TRBJ2-3; D is perhaps TRBD2 (5 bases). Deletions cut 1 base from V and 8 bases from J, with 13 bases between. There are 14 residues in the CDR3. In germline, CDR1 is LGHDT, CDR2 YNNKEL (reference sequence). The CDR3 nucleotides read TGTGCCAGCAGCCAAGGTCGGGCGGGCGGTACGCAGTATTTT. Translated, it gives CASSQGRAGGTQYF.

The chain links TRBV3-1 (or the pseudogene TRBV3-2) to TRBJ1-2; D call uncertain. The CDR3 is 12 residues long. The germline V gene encodes CDR1 LGHDT and CDR2 YNNKEL (reference sequence). Trimming cost V 1 base and J 8 bases, with 8 bases left between them. The CDR3 region is CASSQGGFGYTF. The CDR3 DNA reads TGTGCCAGCAGCCAAGGAGGGTTCGGCTACACCTTC.

CDR3 residues: CASSQGKGLYGYTF. CDR3 coding DNA: TGTGCCAGCAGCCAAGGGAAGGGACTCTATGGCTACACCTTC. The chain combines TRBV3-1 (or the pseudogene TRBV3-2) with TRBJ1-2, with D possibly matching TRBD1 (5 bases). V lost 1 base to trimming and J lost 4 bases, with 10 bases between them. The germline CDR1 and CDR2 sequences are LGHDT and YNNKEL (reference sequence). The CDR3 is 14 residues long.

This clone came up once. As DNA, the CDR3 is TGTGCCAGCAGCCCGGACAGGGCGTGGGAGACCCAGTACTTC. This translates into CASSPDRAWETQYF. This chain links TRBV5-6 with TRBJ2-5; TRBD1 matches at 8 bases. The germline V gene encodes CDR1 SGHDT and CDR2 YYEEEE. The CDR3 runs to 14 residues. The trim removed 4 bases at V and 5 bases at J, leaving 7 bases unmatched.

About this clone: Additional DNA sequences in this sample encode the identical CDR3. The chain couples TRBV5-1 to TRBJ1-1; tentative D call: TRBD1 (5 bases). V was pared by 0 bases and J by 1 base, with 7 bases between. CDR1 and CDR2 (germline): SGHRS, YFSETQ. The CDR3 has 14 amino acids. CDR3 DNA sequence: TGCGCCAGCAGCTTGGCCGGGGGGAACACTGAAGCTTTCTTT. Protein product: CASSLAGGNTEAFF.

This clone has a handful of counts. V gene TRBV6-6 combines with J gene TRBJ1-6; no reliable D call. V was shortened by 4 bases and J by 5 bases, with 6 bases between the two germline ends. Germline CDR1 is MNHNY and CDR2 is SVGAGI (reference sequence). The CDR3 loop spans 13 amino acids. CDR3 DNA sequence: TGTGCCAGCAGTTCTACAGATAATTCACCCCTCCACTTT. It translates to CASSSTDNSPLHF.

The CDR3 spells CASSMADRANQPQHF. The DNA of the CDR3 is TGTGCCAGTAGTATGGCGGACAGGGCCAATCAGCCCCAGCATTTT. The gene calls are TRBV19 and TRBJ1-5, with 8 nucleotides matching TRBD1. With V trimmed by 3 bases and J by 3 bases, 4 bases remained unmatched. This CDR3 contains 15 residues. Germline V gene data show CDR1 as LNHDA and CDR2 as SQIVND (reference sequence). The full variable domain, rest sourced from reference TRBV19 and TRBJ1-5, is DGGITQSPKYLFRKEGQNVTLSCEQNLNHDAMYWYRQDPGQGLRLIYYSQIVNDFQKGDIAEGYSVSREKKESFPLTVTSAQKNPTAFYLCASSMADRANQPQHFGDGTRLSIL.

The chain employs TRBV2 and TRBJ1-3; D possibly corresponds to TRBD1 (6 bases). This CDR3 is built from 15 residues. Looked up from germline, CDR1 is SNHLY and CDR2 is FYNNEI. V lost 8 bases and J 0 bases, leaving 14 bases between the germline ends. This CDR3 reads CASGRGDNSGNTIYF. DNA for the CDR3: TGTGCCAGCGGTCGGGGGGACAACTCTGGAAACACCATATATTTT.

J is TRBJ2-3 and V is TRBV2, with D perhaps matching TRBD2 (6 bases). V was shortened by 6 bases and J by 8 bases, with 12 bases between the two germline ends. The CDR3 contains 12 residues. From germline, CDR1 is SNHLY and CDR2 FYNNEI. The CDR3 region has the DNA TGTGCCAGCAGCCCCGAAGCGGGTACGCAGTATTTT. The encoded protein is CASSPEAGTQYF.

The chain combines TRBV19 with TRBJ1-3; no clear D gene. The CDR3 extends over 15 amino acids. Trimming took off 5 bases at V and 4 bases at J, with 15 bases between the two ends. Germline V gene data show CDR1 as LNHDA and CDR2 as SQIVND (reference sequence). CDR3 sequence reads: CASSLTRGHGNTIYF. CDR3 sequence (DNA): TGTGCCAGTAGTCTGACGCGAGGGCACGGAAACACCATATATTTT.

This clone appeared a single time. The chain combines TRBV14 with TRBJ2-7, with D uncertain. The germline CDR1 and CDR2 sequences are SGHDN and FVKESK. V lost 1 base, J lost 4 bases, and 5 bases lay in between. CDR3 size: 12 residues. Written as DNA, the CDR3 is TGTGCCAGCAGCCAAGTAGTATACGAGCAGTACTTC. Protein product: CASSQVVYEQYF.

The chain combines TRBV18 with TRBJ1-6; a weak D match, TRBD1 (5 bases). Germline CDR1 reads KGHSH; CDR2 reads LQKENI. V lost 0 bases to trimming and J lost 9 bases, with 15 bases between them. The CDR3 has 16 residues. CDR3 region: CASSPPRLGGFSPLHF. Written as DNA, the CDR3 is TGTGCCAGCTCACCACCCCGCCTGGGGGGATTTTCACCCCTCCACTTT.

This chain connects TRBV9 to TRBJ1-6; TRBD1 matches at 7 bases. Germline assignment: CDR1 SGDLS and CDR2 YYNGEE. CDR3 length: 16 residues. V was clipped by 0 bases and J by 5 bases; unmatched bases: 5. In DNA, the CDR3 is TGTGCCAGCAGCGTAGGTTCAGGGGGTGATAATTCACCCCTCCACTTT. It encodes CASSVGSGGDNSPLHF.

This clone was observed a few times. The genes are TRBV9 and TRBJ1-5; D is unclear. The CDR3 is 15 amino acids. V shed 2 bases and J shed 0 bases, with 9 bases lying between them. Per the germline V gene, CDR1 is SGDLS and CDR2 is YYNGEE. In DNA form, the CDR3 reads TGTGCCAGCAGCGTGGGTGGACTTAGCAATCAGCCCCAGCATTTT. It translates to CASSVGGLSNQPQHF.

The chain joins TRBV30 to TRBJ1-5; D remains unclear. The germline gives CDR1 GTSNPN, CDR2 SVGIG (reference sequence). This CDR3 is 13 amino acids long. The V gene lost 1 base and the J gene lost 5 bases, with 9 bases spanning the gap. In nucleotides, the CDR3 is TGTGCCTGGAGTGGAGGAGGGTATCAGCCCCAGCATTTT. This codes for CAWSGGGYQPQHF.

This sequence joins TRBV19 and TRBJ2-5, with 10 nucleotides matching TRBD2. V was clipped by 4 bases and J by 5 bases; unmatched bases: 7. CDR3 length: 15 amino acids. In germline, CDR1 is LNHDA, CDR2 SQIVND (reference sequence). The chain's CDR3 is CASSTTGLAMETQYF. CDR3 sequence (DNA): TGTGCCAGTAGTACCACGGGACTAGCGATGGAGACCCAGTACTTC.

The sample holds a few counts of this clone. V gene TRBV19 combines with J gene TRBJ2-7; 10 bases map to TRBD2. The CDR3 is made up of 15 amino acids. Trimming at V came to 5 bases and at J to 2 bases, leaving 6 bases not matched to a gene. Germline lookup yields CDR1 LNHDA and CDR2 SQIVND (reference sequence). Written as DNA, the CDR3 is TGTGCCAGTAGTGGTCTCAGCGGGAGGGCCTACGAGCAGTACTTC. It encodes CASSGLSGRAYEQYF.

This clone was picked up a small number of times. J is TRBJ1-1 and V is TRBV28, with D possibly matching TRBD1 (5 bases). Germline V gene data show CDR1 as MDHEN and CDR2 as SYDVKM. V lost 6 bases and J lost 6, with 17 bases in between. The CDR3 consists of 14 residues. CDR3 in DNA: TGTGCCAGCAGCCCTTCTGGGGCCGGTTCTGAAGCTTTCTTT. It yields the protein CASSPSGAGSEAFF.

This chain links TRBV4-1 with TRBJ2-7; perhaps TRBD2 as D (6 bases). V dropped 3 bases and J dropped 7 bases, with 10 bases sitting between them. The CDR3 has 12 residues. Germline V CDR1 and CDR2: MGHRA, YSYEKL. The CDR3, as DNA: TGCGCCAGCAGCCATACCGGGGGAGAGCAGTACTTC. Encoded protein: CASSHTGGEQYF.

The chain combines TRBV18 with TRBJ1-2, with 7 bases identical to TRBD1. Germline-derived CDR1 and CDR2 are KGHSH and LQKENI. Germline trimming cut 5 bases from V and 3 bases from J; bases unmatched to any gene: 3. The CDR3 has 13 amino acids. Here the CDR3 reads CASSTDRDYGYTF. The CDR3 DNA sequence: TGTGCCAGCTCAACAGACAGGGACTATGGCTACACCTTC.

As DNA, the CDR3 is TGTGCCAGCATCGAGACTCGGGGGTCACCCCTCCACTTT. It translates to CASIETRGSPLHF. The chain links TRBV12-3 or TRBV12-4 to TRBJ1-6; a possible D gene is TRBD1 (5 bases). The CDR3 loop spans 13 amino acids. Trimming cost V 7 bases and J 10 bases, with 14 bases left between them.

A single count supports this clone. This chain connects TRBV7-9 to TRBJ2-7, with D uncertain. This CDR3 contains 14 residues. CDR1 is SEHNR, CDR2 FQNEAQ, per germline (reference sequence). Deletions cut 1 base from V and 5 bases from J, with 12 bases between. CDR3 residues: CASSLVQEFDEQYF. DNA of the CDR3: TGTGCCAGCAGCTTAGTTCAGGAATTTGACGAGCAGTACTTC.

This sequence joins TRBV18 and TRBJ1-1; tentative D call: TRBD1 (5 bases). Germline CDR1 is KGHSH and CDR2 is LQKENI. V dropped 3 bases and J dropped 1 base, with 9 bases sitting between them. The CDR3 length is 14 residues. DNA of the CDR3: TGTGCCAGCTCACCGCCAGGGAAGAACACTGAAGCTTTCTTT. It translates to CASSPPGKNTEAFF.

The chain combines TRBV28 with TRBJ1-1; TRBD1 might be the D (5 bases). The CDR3 has 14 amino acids. In germline, CDR1 is MDHEN, CDR2 SYDVKM. V was pared by 6 bases and J by 0 bases, with 11 bases between. The CDR3 DNA follows: TGTGCCAGCAGACAACGGACACTGAACACTGAAGCTTTCTTT. Its translation is CASRQRTLNTEAFF.

A remark on this clone: One junction end disagrees with the germline gene, perhaps due to a read error. The chain recombines TRBV5-6 with TRBJ2-1, with 7 bases that match TRBD1. The V gene's germline CDR1 is SGHDT and CDR2 YYEEEE. The CDR3 covers 11 residues. The CDR3 nucleotides read TGTGCCAGCAGCTTGAAGGGGGCCCCACTCTTC. It yields the protein CASSLKGAPLF. The full variable domain, with the rest looked up from reference TRBV5-6 and TRBJ2-1, is DAGVTQSPTHLIKTRGQQVTLRCSPKSGHDTVSWYQQALGQGPQFIFQYYEEEERQRGNFPDRFSGHQFPNYSSELNVNALLLGDSALYLCASSLKGAPLFGPGTRLTVL.

The chain combines TRBV5-1 with TRBJ2-7; 10 positions agree with TRBD2. J gave up 1 base and V 3 bases, and 16 bases lay outside the gene matches. Germline V gives CDR1 SGHRS, CDR2 YFSETQ. The CDR3 is made up of 19 amino acids. CDR3 loop: CASSSEDRYGAGGSYEQYF. The CDR3, as DNA: TGCGCCAGCAGCTCTGAAGACAGATACGGAGCGGGAGGGTCCTACGAGCAGTACTTC.